What follows are 15 T cell receptor beta chains derived from one specimen sequenced in a study of T-cell memory formation after mild COVID-19. TCRdb itself ran the 5' RACE reads through MiXCR, one entry per CDR3 protein. The sample lists hundreds of thousands of distinct CDR3 sequences, about 23% occurring once. Sequencing was performed on PBMCs or a T cell subset sorted from them (not recorded which). The receptors here all came from an adult woman who had mild COVID-19 (a few samples of this study predate the infection). Cell type and time point are not known.

CDR3 bases: TGTGCCAGCAGGTCACTTGCGGGTGGCTATGGCTACACCTTC. It translates to CASRSLAGGYGYTF. J is TRBJ1-2 and V is TRBV5-5; D gene uncertain. CDR1 and CDR2 (germline): SGHKS, YYEKEE (reference sequence). Trimming left V 5 bases short and J 4 bases short, with 15 bases between. This CDR3 has 14 residues.

The rearrangement links TRBV7-9 to TRBJ2-2; the D gene is possibly TRBD2 (6 bases). This CDR3 comprises 15 residues. Trimming shortened V by 3 bases and J by 3 bases, and 11 bases separated the two germline ends. Looked up from germline, CDR1 is SEHNR and CDR2 is FQNEAQ (reference sequence). The CDR3 DNA reads as TGTGCCAGCAGCTTTCGGGACTTTGACACCGGGGAGCTGTTTTTT. Protein sequence: CASSFRDFDTGELFF. Filled out from reference TRBV7-9 and TRBJ2-2, the complete variable domain reads DTGVSQNPRHKITKRGQNVTFRCDPISEHNRLYWYRQTLGQGPEFLTYFQNEAQLEKSRLLSDRFSAERPKGSFSTLEIQRTEQGDSAMYLCASSFRDFDTGELFFGEGSRLTVL.

This chain links TRBV5-1 with TRBJ1-1; D possibly corresponds to TRBD1 (5 bases). The germline gives CDR1 SGHRS, CDR2 YFSETQ. V was clipped by 4 bases and J by 6 bases, with 16 bases between them. CDR3 length: 14 residues. The CDR3 coding sequence is TGCGCCAGCAGCCCAGGTACCTTGGGGGCTGAAGCTTTCTTT. This codes for CASSPGTLGAEAFF.

CDR3 loop: CATSRDKVGETQYF. CDR3 nucleotide sequence: TGTGCCACCAGCAGAGATAAGGTTGGGGAGACCCAGTACTTC. V is TRBV15 and J is TRBJ2-5, with D unclear. Germline V gene sequence: CDR1 LNHNV, CDR2 YYDKDF (reference sequence). V lost 0 bases, J lost 5 bases, and 10 bases lay in between. This CDR3 comprises 14 residues.

V usage is TRBV12-3 or TRBV12-4 and J usage is TRBJ1-2; D is undetermined. V shed 0 bases and J shed 4 bases, with 6 bases lying between them. This CDR3 is built from 13 residues. The CDR3 loop reads CASSLAGSYGYTF. The CDR3 bases are TGTGCCAGCAGTTTAGCGGGCAGCTATGGCTACACCTTC.

The V gene is TRBV24-1, the J gene TRBJ2-3, with 10 bases that match TRBD2. In germline, CDR1 is KGHDR, CDR2 SFDVKD. The length of the CDR3 is 16 residues. The junction had 4 bases not matched to a gene; V was cut back by 3 bases and J by 2 bases. This chain's CDR3 is CATSDRTSGTTDTQYF. The CDR3, as DNA: TGTGCCACCAGTGATCGGACTAGCGGTACCACAGATACGCAGTATTTT.

The chain recombines TRBV7-3 with TRBJ1-1; the D gene is possibly TRBD1 (5 bases). CDR3 length: 12 residues. Germline values: CDR1 SGHTA, CDR2 FQGTGA. V was trimmed by 5 bases and J by 7 bases, leaving 11 bases between them. CDR3 sequence: CASSEGTSEAFF. Written as DNA, the CDR3 is TGTGCCAGCAGCGAAGGGACGAGTGAAGCTTTCTTT.

This clonotype was picked up many times. The chain recombines TRBV7-2 with TRBJ2-1, with 10 bases matching TRBD1. The germline V gene has CDR1 SGHTA and CDR2 FQGNSA. CDR3 size: 14 residues. The ends lost 4 bases at V and 9 bases at J; junction bases unmatched: 6. This chain's CDR3 is CASSSGQGMSEQFF. In DNA, the CDR3 is TGTGCCAGCAGCTCGGGACAGGGGATGAGTGAGCAGTTCTTC.

CDR3 sequence reads: CASRPQANVLTF. The CDR3 region has the DNA TGTGCCAGCAGGCCGCAGGCCAACGTCCTGACTTTC. J is TRBJ2-6 and V is TRBV6-2 or TRBV6-3; no definite D call. The CDR3 loop spans 12 amino acids. Germline CDR1 and CDR2: MNHEY and SVGEGT. The V and J ends lost 6 bases and 6 bases respectively, with 6 bases between them.

There are a few counts of this clonotype. The rearrangement joins TRBV7-9 to TRBJ2-3; TRBD2 aligns across 10 bases. V was clipped by 4 bases and J by 4 bases; unmatched bases: 5. Germline V gene sequence: CDR1 SEHNR, CDR2 FQNEAQ (reference sequence). The CDR3 contains 15 residues. The CDR3 here is CASSSSGGRADTQYF. The CDR3 coding sequence is TGTGCCAGCAGCTCTAGCGGGGGACGCGCAGATACGCAGTATTTT.

This clonotype was counted once. V usage is TRBV24-1 and J usage is TRBJ2-1; D not resolved. Between the trimmed V and J ends, which lost 5 bases and 0 bases, there was a span of 10 bases. The CDR3 extends over 15 amino acids. CDR1 and CDR2 (germline): KGHDR, SFDVKD. CDR3 nucleotide sequence: TGTGCCACCAGTGTCGCGAGCAGCTCCTACAATGAGCAGTTCTTC. Its protein product is CATSVASSSYNEQFF.

Comment on this clonotype: A much larger clone lies a single base off, so this may be a read error. The chain carries TRBV18 and TRBJ1-1; a weak D match, TRBD1 (5 bases). The CDR3 is 13 residues long. Germline V CDR1 and CDR2: KGHSH, LQKENI. V was clipped by 5 bases and J by 1 base, with 8 bases between them. CDR3 sequence: CASSRQPNTEAFF. For the CDR3, the DNA is TGTGCCAGCTCAAGACAGCCGAACACTGAAGCTTTCTTT.

This clonotype was recorded a few times. The J gene is TRBJ2-1, the V gene TRBV13; the D gene is possibly TRBD2 (5 bases). Per germline, CDR1 PRHDT and CDR2 FYEKMQ (reference sequence). V was clipped by 5 bases and J by 8 bases, with 19 bases between them. The CDR3 has 15 amino acids. CDR3 in amino acids: CASSPGRIRRHEQFF. In nucleotides, the CDR3 is TGTGCCAGCAGCCCTGGACGAATTAGGAGGCATGAGCAGTTCTTC.

This clonotype was recorded a few times. This chain joins TRBV7-9 and TRBJ2-7; D is possibly TRBD1 (7 bases). The CDR3 loop spans 16 amino acids. Germline V CDR1 and CDR2: SEHNR, FQNEAQ (reference sequence). V was clipped by 4 bases and J by 3 bases, with 19 bases between them. The CDR3 protein is CASSSREPGGVYEQYF. In nucleotides, the CDR3 is TGTGCCAGCAGCTCCCGGGAGCCAGGGGGTGTCTACGAGCAGTACTTC.

This clonotype has a handful of counts. The rearrangement uses TRBV6-5 and TRBJ2-4, with D maybe TRBD1 (6 bases). Germline V gene sequence: CDR1 MNHEY, CDR2 SVGAGI. This CDR3 comprises 15 residues. The V and J ends lost 5 bases and 5 bases respectively, with 16 bases between them. The CDR3 loop reads CASSRAGGVQNIQYF. The CDR3 DNA reads TGTGCCAGCAGTCGTGCTGGGGGCGTTCAAAACATTCAGTACTTC.